This T cell receptor (beta chain) was captured by sequencing in a study of Graves' ophthalmopathy and Graves' hyperthyroidism. On the study more broadly: Peripheral blood was gathered at first diagnosis, ahead of any treatment whatsoever.

The sequenced template was RNA, covering the TCR beta CDR3 region. An opening RT-PCR round employed HTBI primers and preceded a second-round multiplex PCR. One entry per CDR3 protein, called by TCRdb with MiXCR from the multiplex PCR reads. The data contain hundreds of thousands of distinct CDR3 sequences, about 38% of them singletons. General observations from the study: A majority of expanded thyroid clonotypes exceeding 0.001 frequency were likewise present in blood.

Only a few counts were recorded for this clonotype. The antigen is not known. If patients had other autoimmune diseases, uncontrolled infections, pregnancy or lactation, they were excluded. It was on clinical symptoms, serum thyroxine, TRAb, thyroid ultrasound and orbital computed tomography that diagnosis relied. Specimen: peripheral blood. The receptor was isolated from an adult man with Graves' ophthalmopathy.

The CDR3 loop reads CASSLLQAGETYEQYF. CDR3 DNA sequence: TGCGCCAGCAGCCTCCTACAAGCGGGGGAAACCTACGAGCAGTACTTC. The rearrangement links TRBV4-3 to TRBJ2-7; 8 bases match TRBD2. CDR1 and CDR2 (germline): LGHNA, YSLEER. CDR3 length equals 16 residues. The trim removed 4 bases at V and 2 bases at J, leaving 10 bases unmatched.